The clone carrying this T cell receptor beta chain has a single count. The sample comes from a study of blood T cell repertoires in COVID-19. The CDR3 has 17 amino acids. V gave up 4 bases and J gave up 8 bases, with 26 bases separating them. CDR1 is LNHDA, CDR2 SQIVND, per germline (reference sequence). This table comes from immunoSEQ multiplex PCR, and its TCRdb copy is limited to in-frame clones, with some not included. Of about 250,000 clones listed, 85% to 90% are singletons. The chain is built from TRBV19 and TRBJ1-2; no clear D. The source of this sequence is a man aged 35-49 years who had recovered from COVID-19. What was sequenced was PBMCs or T cells enriched from blood (not recorded which). In nucleotides, the CDR3 is TGTGCCAGTAGTAATAGCGGACCGGACGGAGGCATTCAGGGCTACACCTTC. The encoded protein is CASSNSGPDGGIQGYTF.